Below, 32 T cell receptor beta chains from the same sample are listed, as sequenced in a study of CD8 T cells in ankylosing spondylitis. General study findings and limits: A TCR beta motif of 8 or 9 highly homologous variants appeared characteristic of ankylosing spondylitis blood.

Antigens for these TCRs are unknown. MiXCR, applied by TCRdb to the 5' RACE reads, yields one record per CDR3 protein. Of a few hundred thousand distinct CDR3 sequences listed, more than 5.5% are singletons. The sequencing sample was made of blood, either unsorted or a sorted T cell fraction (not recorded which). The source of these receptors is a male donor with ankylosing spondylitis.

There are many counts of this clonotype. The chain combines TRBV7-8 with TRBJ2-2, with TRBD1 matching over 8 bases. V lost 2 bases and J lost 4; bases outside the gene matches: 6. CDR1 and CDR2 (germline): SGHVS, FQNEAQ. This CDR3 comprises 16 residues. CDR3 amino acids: CASSLQGAHSTGELFF. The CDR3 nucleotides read TGTGCCAGCAGCTTACAGGGGGCGCACAGCACCGGGGAGCTGTTTTTT.

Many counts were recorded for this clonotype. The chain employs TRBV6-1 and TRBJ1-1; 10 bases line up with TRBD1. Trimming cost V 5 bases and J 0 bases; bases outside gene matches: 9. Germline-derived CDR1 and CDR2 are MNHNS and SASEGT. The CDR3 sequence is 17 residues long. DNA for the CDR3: TGTGCCAGCAGTAAGCCTACCGGGACAGGGGTGAACACTGAAGCTTTCTTT. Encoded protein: CASSKPTGTGVNTEAFF.

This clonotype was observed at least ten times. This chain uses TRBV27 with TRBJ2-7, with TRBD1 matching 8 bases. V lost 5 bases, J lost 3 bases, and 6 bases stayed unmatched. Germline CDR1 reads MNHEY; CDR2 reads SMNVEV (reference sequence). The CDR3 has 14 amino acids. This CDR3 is CASSTRQGSYEQYF. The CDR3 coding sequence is TGTGCCAGCAGTACCCGACAGGGGAGCTACGAGCAGTACTTC.

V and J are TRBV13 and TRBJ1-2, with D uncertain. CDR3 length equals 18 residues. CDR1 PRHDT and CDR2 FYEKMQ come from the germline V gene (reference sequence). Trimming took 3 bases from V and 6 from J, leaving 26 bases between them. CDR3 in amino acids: CASSFGRHCGVGPNGYTF. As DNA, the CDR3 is TGTGCCAGCAGCTTCGGGCGCCACTGCGGAGTAGGTCCGAATGGCTACACCTTC. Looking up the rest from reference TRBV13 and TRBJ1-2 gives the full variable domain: AAGVIQSPRHLIKEKRETATLKCYPIPRHDTVYWYQQGPGQDPQFLISFYEKMQSDKGSIPDRFSAQQFSDYHSELNMSSLELGDSALYFCASSFGRHCGVGPNGYTFGSGTRLTVV.

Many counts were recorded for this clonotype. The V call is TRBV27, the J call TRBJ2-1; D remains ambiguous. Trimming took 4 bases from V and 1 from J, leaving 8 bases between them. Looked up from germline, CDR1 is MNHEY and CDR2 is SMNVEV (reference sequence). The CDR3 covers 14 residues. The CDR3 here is CASSYDGSYNEQFF. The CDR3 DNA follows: TGTGCCAGCAGTTACGACGGATCCTACAATGAGCAGTTCTTC.

CDR3 amino acids: CASSQSGARAGAREQYF. CDR3 sequence (DNA): TGCGCCAGCAGTCAATCGGGGGCTCGAGCAGGGGCCCGGGAGCAGTACTTC. The chain carries TRBV23-1 and TRBJ2-7, with a possible D match to TRBD1 (6 bases). TRBV23-1 belongs to the ORF category, with a function that is uncertain. V was pared by 0 bases and J by 7 bases, with 22 bases between. The CDR3 consists of 17 residues.

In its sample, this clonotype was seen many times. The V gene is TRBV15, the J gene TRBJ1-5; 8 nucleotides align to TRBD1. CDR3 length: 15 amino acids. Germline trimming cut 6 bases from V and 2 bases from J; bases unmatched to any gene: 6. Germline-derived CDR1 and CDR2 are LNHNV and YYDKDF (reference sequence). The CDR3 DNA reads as TGTGCCACCAGTAAAGACAGGGGCGGCAATCAGCCCCAGCATTTT. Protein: CATSKDRGGNQPQHF.

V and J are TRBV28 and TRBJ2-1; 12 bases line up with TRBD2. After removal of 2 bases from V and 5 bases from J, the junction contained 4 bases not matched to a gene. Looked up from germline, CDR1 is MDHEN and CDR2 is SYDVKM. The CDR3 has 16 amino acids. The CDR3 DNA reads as TGTGCCAGCAGTTTACAGGGACTAGCGGGCAACAATGAGCAGTTCTTC. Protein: CASSLQGLAGNNEQFF.

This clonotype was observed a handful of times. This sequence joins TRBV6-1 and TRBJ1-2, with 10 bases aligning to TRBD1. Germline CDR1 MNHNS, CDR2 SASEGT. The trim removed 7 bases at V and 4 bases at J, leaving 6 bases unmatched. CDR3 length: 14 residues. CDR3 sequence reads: CASIATGGGYGYTF. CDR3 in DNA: TGTGCCAGCATCGCGACAGGGGGCGGCTATGGCTACACCTTC.

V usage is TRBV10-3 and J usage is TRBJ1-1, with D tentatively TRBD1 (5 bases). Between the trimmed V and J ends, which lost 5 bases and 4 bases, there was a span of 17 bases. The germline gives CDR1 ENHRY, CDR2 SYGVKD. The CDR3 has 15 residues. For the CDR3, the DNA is TGTGCCATCAGTTCAGTAGACAGTGTTGGCACTGAAGCTTTCTTT. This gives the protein CAISSVDSVGTEAFF.

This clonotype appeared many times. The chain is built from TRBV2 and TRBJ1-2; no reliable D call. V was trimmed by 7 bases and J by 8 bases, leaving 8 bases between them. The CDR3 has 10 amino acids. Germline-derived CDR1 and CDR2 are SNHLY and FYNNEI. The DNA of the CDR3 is TGTGCCAGCAAAAGTAGCGGCTACACCTTC. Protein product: CASKSSGYTF.

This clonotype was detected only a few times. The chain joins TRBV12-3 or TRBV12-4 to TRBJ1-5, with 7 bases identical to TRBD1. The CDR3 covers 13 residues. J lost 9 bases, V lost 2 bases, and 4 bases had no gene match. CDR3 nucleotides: TGTGCCAGCAGTTTATCAGGGGGGGTGCCCCAGCATTTT. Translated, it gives CASSLSGGVPQHF.

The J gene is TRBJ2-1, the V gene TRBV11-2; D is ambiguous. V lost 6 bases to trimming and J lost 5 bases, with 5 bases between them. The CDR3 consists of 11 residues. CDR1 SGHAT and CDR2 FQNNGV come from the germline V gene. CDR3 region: CASRLNNEQFF. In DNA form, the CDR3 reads TGTGCCAGCAGACTTAACAATGAGCAGTTCTTC.

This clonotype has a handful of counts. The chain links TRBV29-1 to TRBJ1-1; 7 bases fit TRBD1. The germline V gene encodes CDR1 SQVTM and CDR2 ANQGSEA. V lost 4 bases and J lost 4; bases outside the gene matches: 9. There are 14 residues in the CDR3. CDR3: CSVGTGVRGTEAFF. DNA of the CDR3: TGCAGCGTTGGAACAGGGGTTAGAGGCACTGAAGCTTTCTTT.

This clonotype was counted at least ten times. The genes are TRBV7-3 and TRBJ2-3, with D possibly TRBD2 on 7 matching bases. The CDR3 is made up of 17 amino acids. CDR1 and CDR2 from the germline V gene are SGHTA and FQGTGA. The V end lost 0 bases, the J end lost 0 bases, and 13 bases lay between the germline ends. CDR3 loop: CASSLTGGGPSTDTQYF. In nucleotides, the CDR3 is TGTGCCAGCAGCTTAACAGGCGGGGGCCCTAGCACAGATACGCAGTATTTT. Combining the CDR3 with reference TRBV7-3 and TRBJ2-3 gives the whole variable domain GAGVSQTPSNKVTEKGKYVELRCDPISGHTALYWYRQSLGQGPEFLIYFQGTGAADDSGLPNDRFFAVRPEGSVSTLKIQRTERGDSAVYLCASSLTGGGPSTDTQYFGPGTRLTVL.

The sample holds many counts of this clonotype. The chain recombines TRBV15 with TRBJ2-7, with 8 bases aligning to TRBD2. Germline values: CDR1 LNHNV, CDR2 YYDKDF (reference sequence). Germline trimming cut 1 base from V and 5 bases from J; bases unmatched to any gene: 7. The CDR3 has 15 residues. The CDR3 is CATSRAAREVNEQYF. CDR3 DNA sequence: TGTGCCACCAGCAGAGCCGCGCGGGAGGTAAACGAGCAGTACTTC.

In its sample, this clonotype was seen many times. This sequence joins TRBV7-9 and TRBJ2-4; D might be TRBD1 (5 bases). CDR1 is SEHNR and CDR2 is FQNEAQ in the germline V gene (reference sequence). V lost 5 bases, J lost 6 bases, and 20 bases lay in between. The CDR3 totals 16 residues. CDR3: CASSTQTTGLRNIQYF. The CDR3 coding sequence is TGTGCCAGCAGCACCCAGACAACAGGTCTAAGAAACATTCAGTACTTC. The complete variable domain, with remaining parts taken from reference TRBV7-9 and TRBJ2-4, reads DTGVSQNPRHKITKRGQNVTFRCDPISEHNRLYWYRQTLGQGPEFLTYFQNEAQLEKSRLLSDRFSAERPKGSFSTLEIQRTEQGDSAMYLCASSTQTTGLRNIQYFGAGTRLSVL.

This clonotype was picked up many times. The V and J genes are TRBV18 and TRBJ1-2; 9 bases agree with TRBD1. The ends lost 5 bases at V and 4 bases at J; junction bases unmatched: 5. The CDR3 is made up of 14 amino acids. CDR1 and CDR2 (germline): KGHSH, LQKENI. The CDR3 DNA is TGTGCCAGCTCATCCGGGACAGGGATCTATGGCTACACCTTC. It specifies CASSSGTGIYGYTF.

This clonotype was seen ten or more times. This CDR3 reads CASSQGPYYEQYF. The DNA of the CDR3 is TGCGCCAGCAGCCAAGGGCCGTACTACGAGCAGTACTTC. This chain joins TRBV4-3 and TRBJ2-7; D is undetermined. CDR1 and CDR2 from the germline V gene are LGHNA and YSLEER. The length of the CDR3 is 13 residues. Deletions cut 1 base from V and 3 bases from J, with 7 bases between.

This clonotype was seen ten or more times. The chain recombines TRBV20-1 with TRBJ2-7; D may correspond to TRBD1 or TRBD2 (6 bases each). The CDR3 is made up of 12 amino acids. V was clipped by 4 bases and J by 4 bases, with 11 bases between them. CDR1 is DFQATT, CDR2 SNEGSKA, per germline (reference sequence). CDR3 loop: CSAIEGGYEQYF. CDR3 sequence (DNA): TGCAGTGCTATTGAAGGGGGGTACGAGCAGTACTTC.

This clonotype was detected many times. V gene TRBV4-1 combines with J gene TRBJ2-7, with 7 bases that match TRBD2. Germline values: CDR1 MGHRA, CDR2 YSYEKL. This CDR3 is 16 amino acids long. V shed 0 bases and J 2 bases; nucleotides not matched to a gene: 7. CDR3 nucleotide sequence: TGCGCCAGCAGCCAAGATCCCACGGGACTAACCTACGAGCAGTACTTC. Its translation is CASSQDPTGLTYEQYF.

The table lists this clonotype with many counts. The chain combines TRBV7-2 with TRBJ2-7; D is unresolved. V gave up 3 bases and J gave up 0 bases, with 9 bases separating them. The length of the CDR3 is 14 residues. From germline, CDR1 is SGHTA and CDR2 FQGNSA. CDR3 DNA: TGTGCCAGCAGCTTCCCAGAGAGCTCCTACGAGCAGTACTTC. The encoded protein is CASSFPESSYEQYF.

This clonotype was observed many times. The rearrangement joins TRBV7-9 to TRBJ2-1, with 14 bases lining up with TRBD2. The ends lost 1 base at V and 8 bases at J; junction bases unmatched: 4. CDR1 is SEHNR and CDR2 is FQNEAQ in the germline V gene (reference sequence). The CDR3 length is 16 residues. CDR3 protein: CASSLGGTSGGYEQFF. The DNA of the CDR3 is TGTGCCAGCAGCTTAGGAGGGACTAGCGGGGGTTATGAGCAGTTCTTC. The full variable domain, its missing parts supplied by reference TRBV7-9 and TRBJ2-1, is DTGVSQNPRHKITKRGQNVTFRCDPISEHNRLYWYRQTLGQGPEFLTYFQNEAQLEKSRLLSDRFSAERPKGSFSTLEIQRTEQGDSAMYLCASSLGGTSGGYEQFFGPGTRLTVL.

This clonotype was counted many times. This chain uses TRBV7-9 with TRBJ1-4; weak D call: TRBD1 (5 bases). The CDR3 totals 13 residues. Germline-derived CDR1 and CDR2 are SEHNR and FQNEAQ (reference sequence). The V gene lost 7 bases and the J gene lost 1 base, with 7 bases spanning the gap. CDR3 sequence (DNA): TGTGCCAGCATAGGGGTAACTAATGAAAAACTGTTTTTT. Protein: CASIGVTNEKLFF.

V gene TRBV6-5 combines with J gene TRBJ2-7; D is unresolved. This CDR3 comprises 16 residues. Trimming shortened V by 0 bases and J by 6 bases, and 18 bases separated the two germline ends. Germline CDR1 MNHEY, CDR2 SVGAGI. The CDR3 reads CASSYSNGETPFEQYF. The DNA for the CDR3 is TGTGCCAGCAGTTACTCGAATGGGGAAACTCCTTTCGAGCAGTACTTC.

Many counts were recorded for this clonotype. The CDR3 loop reads CASSFSRARYEQYF. The DNA of the CDR3 is TGTGCCAGCAGTTTTTCCCGAGCGCGATACGAGCAGTACTTC. The rearrangement links TRBV27 to TRBJ2-7; D unclear. Between the trimmed V and J ends, which lost 3 bases and 4 bases, there was a span of 13 bases. The CDR3 sequence is 14 residues long. CDR1 is MNHEY and CDR2 is SMNVEV in the germline V gene (reference sequence).

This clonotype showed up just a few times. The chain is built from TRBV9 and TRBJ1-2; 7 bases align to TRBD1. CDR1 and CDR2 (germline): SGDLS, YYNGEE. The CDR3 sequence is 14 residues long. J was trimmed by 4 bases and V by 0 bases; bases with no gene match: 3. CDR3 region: CASSVAGGGYGYTF. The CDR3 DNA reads TGTGCCAGCAGCGTAGCAGGGGGGGGCTATGGCTACACCTTC.

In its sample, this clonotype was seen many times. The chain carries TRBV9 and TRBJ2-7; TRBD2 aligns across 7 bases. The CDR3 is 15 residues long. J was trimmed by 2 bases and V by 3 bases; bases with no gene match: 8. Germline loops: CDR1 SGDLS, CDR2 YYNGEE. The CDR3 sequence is CASSGSQAGPYEQYF. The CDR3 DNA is TGTGCCAGCAGCGGATCTCAAGCGGGACCCTACGAGCAGTACTTC. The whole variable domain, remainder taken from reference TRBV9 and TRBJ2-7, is DSGVTQTPKHLITATGQRVTLRCSPRSGDLSVYWYQQSLDQGLQFLIQYYNGEERAKGNILERFSAQQFPDLHSELNLSSLELGDSALYFCASSGSQAGPYEQYFGPGTRLTVT.

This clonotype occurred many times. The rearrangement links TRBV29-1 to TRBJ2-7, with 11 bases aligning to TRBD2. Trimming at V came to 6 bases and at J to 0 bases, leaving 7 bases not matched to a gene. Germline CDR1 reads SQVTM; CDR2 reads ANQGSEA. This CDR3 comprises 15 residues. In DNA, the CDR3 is TGCAGCGTGTTCGGGACTAGCGGAACCTCCTACGAGCAGTACTTC. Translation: CSVFGTSGTSYEQYF.

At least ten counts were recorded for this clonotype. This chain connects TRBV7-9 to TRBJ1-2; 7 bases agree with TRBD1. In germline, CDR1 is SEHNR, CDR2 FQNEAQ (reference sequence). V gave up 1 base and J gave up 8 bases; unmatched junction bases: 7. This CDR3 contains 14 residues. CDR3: CASSLGWDSTGYTF. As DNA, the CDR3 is TGTGCCAGCAGCTTAGGGTGGGACAGTACCGGCTACACCTTC.

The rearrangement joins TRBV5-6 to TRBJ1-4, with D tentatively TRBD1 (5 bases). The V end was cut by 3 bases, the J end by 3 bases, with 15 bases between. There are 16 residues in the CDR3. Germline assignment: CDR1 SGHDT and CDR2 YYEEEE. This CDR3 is CASSSPRGAANEKLFF. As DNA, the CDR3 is TGTGCCAGCAGCTCCCCCCGTGGGGCCGCTAATGAAAAACTGTTTTTT. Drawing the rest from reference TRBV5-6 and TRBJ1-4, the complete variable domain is DAGVTQSPTHLIKTRGQQVTLRCSPKSGHDTVSWYQQALGQGPQFIFQYYEEEERQRGNFPDRFSGHQFPNYSSELNVNALLLGDSALYLCASSSPRGAANEKLFFGSGTQLSVL.

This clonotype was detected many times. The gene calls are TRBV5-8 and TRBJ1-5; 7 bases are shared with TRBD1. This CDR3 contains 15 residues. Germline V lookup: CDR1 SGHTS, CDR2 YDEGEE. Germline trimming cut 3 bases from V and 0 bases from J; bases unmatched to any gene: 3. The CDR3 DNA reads TGTGCCAGCAGCTGGGACAGCTATAGCAATCAGCCCCAGCATTTT. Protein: CASSWDSYSNQPQHF.